A selection of T cell receptor beta chains follows, all from one sample in a study of tumor-infiltrating lymphocytes in primary liver carcinoma. TCRdb re-analysed the multiplex PCR reads in MiXCR, keeping a single row per CDR3 protein. The sample gives 300,000 to 350,000 distinct CDR3 sequences, about 50% of which show up once; over 15% is in the top ten. Sequencing was done on a sample of peripheral blood. The source of these receptors is a woman in her 30s with primary liver carcinoma and hepatitis B virus infection. Both conserved end residues are part of each CDR3.

J gene	V gene	CDR3 protein
TRBJ2-2	TRBV12-3/TRBV12-4	CASSPPGRTGELFF
TRBJ2-1	TRBV5-6	CASSPRTGGEDEQFF
TRBJ1-4	TRBV5-6	CASSLGLATNEKLFF
TRBJ1-2	TRBV29-1	CSVEIDRPHYGYTF
TRBJ1-4	TRBV11-3	CASRKGPTNEKLFF
TRBJ1-1	TRBV10-3	CAISRQTSTEAFF
TRBJ2-3	TRBV9	CASSVGQTTDTQYF
TRBJ2-1	TRBV29-1	CSAGATSGRINEQFF
TRBJ2-1	TRBV5-4	CASSLGLAGTLGLTEQFF
TRBJ2-1	TRBV12-3/TRBV12-4	CANSFYNEQSF
TRBJ1-5	TRBV12-3/TRBV12-4	CASSDGTNPSNQPQHF
TRBJ1-5	TRBV6-5	CASSYSESQPQHF
TRBJ2-2	TRBV7-9	CASSLVQDYTGELFF
TRBJ1-1	TRBV29-1	CSVRDSGNTEAFF